This TCR beta chain stems from a study of T-cell reconstitution after alpha-beta-depleted transplantation in children. As for this clonotype: Its specificity is not known.

Overall study results and limits: Several hundred expanded graft clones reportedly were the source of alpha-beta T cells about two months after transplant. One year after transplant, T-cell counts and diversity came mostly from newly produced T cells. Recipient T cells and thymic progenitors that survived gave rise to the high TCRbeta diversity observed at day 60 in some patients.

Researchers prepared the TCRbeta library using unique molecular identifiers, the study reports. TCRdb fed the PCR reads into MiXCR, producing one record per CDR3 protein. Of more than 200,000 distinct CDR3 sequences listed, 20% to 30% were seen once; the top ten hold about 2.6%. The sample consisted of PBMCs, taken before TCRalphabeta/CD19-depleted stem cell transplant. This TCR was recovered from a girl aged 2-10 years with Fanconi anemia, due to receive a stem cell transplant.

The CDR3 reads CASSPPGGSQPQHF. DNA for the CDR3: TGTGCCAGCTCACCACCGGGAGGGAGTCAGCCCCAGCATTTT. The chain recombines TRBV18 with TRBJ1-5; no clear D gene. Germline CDR1 reads KGHSH; CDR2 reads LQKENI. V dropped 0 bases and J dropped 6 bases, with 9 bases sitting between them. This CDR3 region has 14 residues.